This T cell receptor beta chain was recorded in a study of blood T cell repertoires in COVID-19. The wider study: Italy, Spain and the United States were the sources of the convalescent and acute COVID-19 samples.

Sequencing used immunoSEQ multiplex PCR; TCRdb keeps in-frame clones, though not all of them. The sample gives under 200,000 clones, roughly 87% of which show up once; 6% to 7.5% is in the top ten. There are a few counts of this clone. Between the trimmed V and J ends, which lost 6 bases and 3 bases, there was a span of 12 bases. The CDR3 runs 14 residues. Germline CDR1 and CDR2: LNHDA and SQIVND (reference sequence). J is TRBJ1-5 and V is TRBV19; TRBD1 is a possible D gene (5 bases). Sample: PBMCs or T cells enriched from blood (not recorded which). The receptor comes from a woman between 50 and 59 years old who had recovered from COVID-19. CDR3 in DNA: TGTGCCAGTAGGGAAAACAGGTACAATCAGCCCCAGCATTTT. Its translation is CASRENRYNQPQHF.